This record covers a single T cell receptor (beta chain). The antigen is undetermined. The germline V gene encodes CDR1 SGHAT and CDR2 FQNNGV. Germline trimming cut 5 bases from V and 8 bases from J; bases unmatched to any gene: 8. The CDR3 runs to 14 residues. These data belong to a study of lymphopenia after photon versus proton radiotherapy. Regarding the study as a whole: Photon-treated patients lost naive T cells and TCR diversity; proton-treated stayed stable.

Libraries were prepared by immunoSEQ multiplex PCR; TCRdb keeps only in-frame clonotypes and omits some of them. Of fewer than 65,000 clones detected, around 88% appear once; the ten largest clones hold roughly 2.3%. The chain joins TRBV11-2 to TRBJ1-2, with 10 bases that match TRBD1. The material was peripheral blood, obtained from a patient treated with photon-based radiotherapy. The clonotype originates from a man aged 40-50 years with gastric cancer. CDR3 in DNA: TGTGCCAGCAGCCAGACCGGGACAGGGGTAGGCTACACCTTC. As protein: CASSQTGTGVGYTF.